This TCR beta chain was profiled in a study of blood T cell repertoires in COVID-19 (dated by TCRdb to the early 2020s). A note on the overall study: Samples covering the acute and convalescent phases of COVID-19 were provided by collaborators in the United States, Italy and Spain. The material from the prospective study consisted of cDNA or gDNA derived from T cells, B-cell-depleted T cells, or PBMCs. Subjects who had been exposed to COVID-19, were actively infected with it, or had recovered from it provided the deeply sampled blood TCRbeta repertoires that made up the dataset. The repertoires were released in a freely available public database intended as a resource for research on the immune response to SARS-CoV-2. The samples were drawn from two sources: the first 160 participants of the ongoing ImmuneRACE study, and some 1,300 subjects contributed by 6 global collaborators. The sample metadata nearly always contained a de-identified subject ID, COVID-19 status, age in years and sex. HLA class I and class II types, where available, came from metadata supplied by the sample provider rather than from assay-based typing.

Points the paper makes about the study in general: The quantity of clinical and demographic metadata differed by source and by participant and was supplied without curation.

The collaborating institutions used their own protocols to collect whole blood in K2EDTA tubes. For TCRbeta analysis, collaborators shipped samples as frozen whole blood, isolated PBMCs, or DNA extracted from either of those sample types. TCRbeta CDR3 regions were amplified from genomic DNA using the immunoSEQ Assay, a bias-controlled multiplex PCR. On the authors' methods: Within the assay, amplification of reference gene primers was used to estimate how many nucleated cells each sample contained. To quantify the absolute abundance of each unique TCRbeta CDR3 rearrangement, sequence reads were collapsed and filtered. For each sample, productive Simpson clonality was calculated as the square root of Simpson's diversity index over productive rearrangements. TCRdb retrieved this table from immuneACCESS and kept in-frame rearrangements only. Not all clones are present; in checked studies, unresolved V genes account for under half, and no reason is known for the remainder. That table gives V, J and clone size, and the DNA gave D and trimming. The sample profile shows 80,000 to 85,000 clones; 70% to 90% of them were found once. The top ten hold roughly 5% of the sample.

This clone is a singleton in its sample. The clone's antigen remains unknown. No base qualities exist here, and no much larger clone lies one base off it. Germline trimming amounts to 5 bases on V and 0 bases on J, with 4 as the count of junction bases outside the gene matches. According to the germline V gene (reference sequence), CDR1 reads GTSNPN and CDR2 reads SVGIG. The CDR3 numbers 15 residues from cysteine through phenylalanine. Only the CDR3 DNA is retained, 45 bases long and in frame from the first base. The receptor was derived from a woman aged 80 or over with acute or convalescent COVID-19. Specimen: peripheral blood. Rearrangement joined TRBV30 to TRBJ2-3, and TRBD2 aligns with 11 junction nucleotides. The bases read TGTGCCTGGCAGACTAGCGGGGCTAGCACAGATACGCAGTATTTT. Protein translation: CAWQTSGASTDTQYF.